The sequence of this T cell receptor beta chain was determined in a study of cytomegalovirus exposure and HLA in healthy donors (dated by TCRdb to about 2017). About the full investigation: According to an earlier analysis of 587 of the donors, roughly 180 million T cells yielded 90 million to 140 million unique TCR beta sequences and less than 300 Gb of sequence data. An early release covering over 500 HLA-typed donors comprised approximately 290 gigabases of sequencing data and 85 million or so unique TCR sequences. Among the approximately 400 genotyped donors, approximately 77% belonged to the genetic ancestry cluster associated with self-reported Caucasian donors. The study was designed to test whether signatures of past pathogen exposure could be identified by cataloging public T cell receptors. Using immunosequencing, the study profiled T cell repertoires from around 680 subjects and related those repertoires to cytomegalovirus serostatus. In addition to the first cohort of 666 subjects, a separate validation cohort of under 150 different subjects was used. The study combined high-throughput TCR immunosequencing, statistical association of individual TCRs with disease status, and machine learning to predict cytomegalovirus infection status. A later analysis re-examined previously published TCR beta repertoires from 500 to 700 donors and added high-resolution HLA genotyping to investigate patterns of TCR occurrence. Rather than using new phenotypic data, the later analysis identified candidate immune exposures from TCR beta sequences and from how often those sequences occurred across donors. An earlier analysis of 587 of the donors applied high-throughput TCR beta sequencing to assess whether each TCR beta V gene segment acted as functional or pseudogenic. Alongside the repertoire data, information on donor age, sex, ethnicity and CMV serostatus was compiled. In a later genetic analysis, genome-wide SNP genotypes for about 55% of the roughly 700 donors were used, and that subset was treated as a discovery cohort. All discovery cohort repertoires had been generated on a single sequencing platform. Both class I and class II loci were covered by HLA typing, at four-digit resolution. Typing coverage varied by locus: roughly 620-640 donors for A, B, C, DRB1 and DQB1; around 560 for DQA1; nearly 610 for DPA1; roughly 470 for DPB1. Roughly 5 DR-DQ haplotypes were handled as single units for association and clustering because linkage in the cohort was strong. Among around 400 genotyped donors of the cohort, an average of about 240,000 unique TCR beta nucleotide sequences were sequenced per donor, around 20% of them non-productive. Points the paper makes about the study in general: Because some donors lacked HLA typing at each locus, the association tests relied only on the typed subset. Across donors, most TCR sequences were observed very rarely, whereas some public TCRs were present in many individuals. CMV serostatus was the only immune exposure information available for the cohort. A later analysis found that HLA-associated TCR beta chains were more clonally expanded and had lower generation probabilities than equally common non-associated chains. The earlier analysis of approximately 590 of the donors excluded fewer than 20 rarely observed V segments, including chromosome 9 orphons, because counts were too low. Assigning TCR associations to individual alleles was difficult when HLA alleles, especially DR and DQ, strongly co-occurred. In a later analysis, the rate of TCR association differed among HLA loci, with DRB1 alleles having the most associated TCRs and HLA-C alleles having the fewest. According to a later analysis, most CMV-associated TCR beta chains appeared to be HLA-restricted, and the HLA associations seemed to be driven largely by CMV exposure. The cohort was sequenced for TCR beta chains only, and without alpha or paired-chain data the features that could be detected were limited. In both the original and validation cohorts, the classifier was reported to diagnose cytomegalovirus status with high specificity and sensitivity. In a later genetic analysis, fewer N-insertions in productive TCRs were reported among donors in an Asian-associated ancestry cluster than the approximately 710-donor mean. A further reported finding was that TCR beta sequences accurately predicted the HLA-A and HLA-B alleles for most subjects in the first cohort. A later analysis reported that several top co-occurrence clusters appeared linked to parvovirus B19, influenza, CMV and Epstein-Barr virus. The authors suggested that the approach could potentially be extended to other disease states and immunological phenotypes. In vitro tests confirmed that three of the cytomegalovirus-associated TCR beta chains recognize cytomegalovirus antigens. Some IMGT-functional V segments, including TRBV6-2 and TRBV6-3, could not be distinguished by the 87-base-pair reads and were therefore excluded. A group of highly shared sequence variants was considered likely to be a technical artifact of the sequencing pipeline. An association between a missense DCLRE1C variant and V-gene and J-gene trimming of TCR beta chains was found in a later genetic analysis and replicated in an independent cohort. In the study, 150 to 200 TCR beta chains were listed as associated with cytomegalovirus. In an earlier analysis of 587 of the donors, most TCR beta V segments appeared in productive rearrangements about 90% or about 30% of the time, broadly matching IMGT annotations. Linkage disequilibrium might explain the correlated functional status among segregating V segments, but an unknown experimental factor could not be excluded. Roughly uniform sequencing depth across donors was assumed in presence/absence analyses, although this assumption may not hold. In a later analysis, about 16,000 TCR beta sequences were associated with specific HLA alleles at a false discovery rate of 0.05.

Libraries came from the immunoSEQ multiplex PCR assay. A mixture of 60 forward primers for TCR Vbeta segments and 13 reverse primers for TCR Jbeta segments was used in the multiplex PCR. Amplification of the CDR3 region of rearranged TCR beta genes was performed with a multiplex PCR assay on genomic DNA. The Illumina HiSeq System was used to sequence the amplified TCR beta libraries as 87-base-pair reads. For the original study's pipeline: A later analysis tallied roughly 78 million unique TCR beta chains across the 666 repertoires, and approximately 9.9 million of those chains were shared by two or more donors. A nearest-neighbor algorithm error-corrected the raw reads and collapsed the reads into unique sequences, merging closely related sequences to remove PCR and sequencing errors. CDR3 sequences were aligned to IMGT reference sequences to assign V, D and J gene segments. Each retained sequence needed at least a six-nucleotide match to both a V gene segment and a J gene segment. Rearrangements were called productive when the CDR3 lacked stop codons and stayed in frame with V and J; all others were non-productive. Following IMGT convention, CDR3 was defined as the stretch from the second conserved V-encoded cysteine to the conserved J-encoded phenylalanine. Sequences without an unambiguous match to a single V gene segment were excluded from the earlier analysis of over 500 of the donors. In an earlier analysis of about 590 of the donors, a V segment was called functional when productive rearrangements were above 56.7%, and segregating when the standard deviation between donors exceeded 5%. To diagnose cytomegalovirus status from the catalog of TCR beta chain sequences, a statistical classification framework was built. A later analysis assigned V and J genes by comparing TCR nucleotide sequences with IMGT/GENE-DB human TR gene sequences. Using the TCRdist pipeline, a later analysis assigned CDR3 sequences along with most-parsimonious VDJ recombination scenarios. In a later analysis, every TCR beta chain was defined by the combination of its CDR3 amino acid sequence and its V-gene family, and reads without a unique V-gene family were dropped. To address suspected cross-contamination and a sequencing artifact, a later analysis removed 592 highly shared, low-generation-probability nucleotide sequences. In a later analysis, a clonal expansion index for each public chain was calculated from normalized within-repertoire ranks of inferred template counts. In a later analysis, generation probabilities were computed with a VDJ recombination model fitted to out-of-frame rearrangements, and the resulting probabilities were checked against IGoR. Hypergeometric tests were used in a later analysis to score TCR-TCR, TCR-HLA and TCR-CMV co-occurrence, with a repertoire-size bias correction applied to the TCR pairs. To estimate false discovery rates, a later analysis permuted the HLA or CMV assignments 20 times. A later analysis grouped co-occurring TCRs with DBSCAN, adding TCRdist sequence similarity when clustering within HLA-allele-positive subsets. Co-occurrence clustering excluded repertoires with fewer than 30,000 or more than 120,000 public chains, plus five with anomalous nucleotide sharing. Here the immuneACCESS table is served through TCRdb, limited to in-frame sequences with V and J called. Missing clones are a known gap in these copies; in checked studies unresolved V genes cover under half, and the rest lacks a known reason. For V, J and clone size, that table is used; D and trimming come from the DNA. Present in this sample are under 300,000 clones, 84% of which were seen just once. The leading ten clones occupy about 2% of the sample.

To note about this clone: The target of this receptor is not known. Base qualities were left out, and no much larger clone turns up one base away.

Relative to germline, V is 1 base shorter and J is 3 bases shorter, with 18 bases between their ends. Its CDR3 holds 17 amino acids, cysteine through phenylalanine. The entry retains the CDR3 DNA only, 51 bases that are in frame from base 1. CDR1 and CDR2 are read off the germline V gene (reference sequence) as LNHNV and YYDKDF. The cohort consisted of hundreds of healthy bone marrow donors. At the time of sampling, every cohort member was nominally healthy, though immune exposures that went unrecorded were likely present. The donor tested CMV seropositive and was one of the 289 seropositive cohort members. Each donor provided a peripheral blood sample, and peripheral blood mononuclear cells were used for TCR beta sequencing. Genomic DNA extraction from the blood cell samples was performed with the Qiagen DNeasy Blood Extraction Kit.

The chain is assembled from TRBV15 and TRBJ1-2; matching of 6 bases hints at TRBD1 as the D gene. Sequenced sample: PBMCs. The source is a woman in her thirties or forties in good health and CMV-seropositive. Here is the DNA: TGTGCCACCAGCAGAGTCTCCTTCAGGGGATTTCACTATGGCTACACCTTC. Translated, this is CATSRVSFRGFHYGYTF.